These T cell receptor beta chains were read from a single sample in a study of T cells in Graves' hyperthyroidism and ophthalmopathy. TCRdb recomputed calls from the multiplex PCR reads with MiXCR, one row per CDR3 protein. Of 50,000 to 60,000 distinct CDR3 sequences listed, about 49% were seen once; the top ten hold over 10%. Sequences were obtained from blood. The source is a young woman with Graves' ophthalmopathy. Both conserved end residues are part of each CDR3.

V	J	CDR3
TRBV28	TRBJ1-2	CASRTTGGKGHGYTF
TRBV7-9	TRBJ2-3	CASSLGGSYNEQYF
TRBV9	TRBJ1-4	CASSVLGGGGEKLFF
TRBV7-3	TRBJ2-7	CASSPSGGRMPYEQYF
TRBV10-3	TRBJ2-2	CAISGTSGSTGELFF
TRBV25-1	TRBJ1-3	CASGEQFGSGNTIYF
TRBV6-5	TRBJ1-1	CASSDRSMNTEAFF
TRBV9	TRBJ2-7	CASSPRGAIGYEQYF
TRBV13	TRBJ1-2	CASSSTEANYGYTF
TRBV20-1	TRBJ1-4	CSAPRRGYGEKLFF
TRBV15	TRBJ1-5	CATSRGGTGGIGNQPQHF
TRBV20-1	TRBJ2-1	CSARDPNSYNEQFF
TRBV11-3	TRBJ1-1	CASSHGVGTEAFF
TRBV9	TRBJ1-5	CASSVEVGGPVAPQHF
TRBV7-9	TRBJ1-2	CASSLEGISYGYTF
TRBV2	TRBJ2-5	CASSETQYF
TRBV19	TRBJ2-7	CASSKLQGPYEQYF
TRBV7-3	TRBJ2-1	CASSPTSGYNEQFF
TRBV28	TRBJ1-1	CASSLGSLGTEAFF
TRBV7-9	TRBJ2-7	CASSLGGLAEPFYEQYF
TRBV29-1	TRBJ1-1	CSVGDRGGTEAFF
TRBV11-3	TRBJ2-4	CASSLDLGLNKNIQYF
TRBV20-1	TRBJ2-5	CSAPRTGLAGVKETQYF
TRBV28	TRBJ2-3	CASRYRDRVPDTQYF
TRBV4-1	TRBJ1-1	CASSQGQTSNTEAFF
TRBV20-1	TRBJ2-2	CSASQGADGELFF
TRBV24-1	TRBJ2-7	CATSDPGTSYEQYF
TRBV9	TRBJ2-1	CASGPRVTKVEQFF
TRBV9	TRBJ2-5	CASSPDDWRETQYF
TRBV20-1	TRBJ2-1	CSARPGLAISEQFF
TRBV7-9	TRBJ1-2	CASSPSGTDIGGYTF
TRBV28	TRBJ2-5	CASRKDRGQETQYF
TRBV18	TRBJ2-7	CASSADRVGEQYF
TRBV7-9	TRBJ1-3	CASSPVSISGNTIYF
TRBV19	TRBJ2-1	CASSGDGGNEQFF
TRBV12-3/TRBV12-4	TRBJ1-6	CASSKTGFNSPLHF
TRBV4-1	TRBJ2-2	CASSQGPPEGRTGELFF
TRBV9	TRBJ2-1	CASSRDRHNEQFF
TRBV30	TRBJ2-3	CAWTLGREADAQYF
TRBV5-1	TRBJ2-7	CASSLDSGRVREQYF
TRBV7-2	TRBJ2-7	CAWSITRLPLNYEQYF
TRBV7-8	TRBJ1-5	CASSLEADSNQPQHF
TRBV9	TRBJ1-2	CASSVRGNYGYTF
TRBV5-1	TRBJ1-1	CASSFLGAEAFF
TRBV10-1	TRBJ2-1	CASSESRVEQFF
TRBV5-1	TRBJ2-3	CASSLALAGGFDTRYF
TRBV6-4	TRBJ2-5	CASRRQGTQYF
TRBV7-6	TRBJ1-2	CASSPGQGRSGYTF
TRBV20-1	TRBJ2-5	CSAREYRETQYF
TRBV4-1	TRBJ1-3	CASSQEGGNTIYF
TRBV12-3/TRBV12-4	TRBJ1-6	CASRLGVSPLHF
TRBV15	TRBJ2-3	CATSRDRRGLAGPSDTQYF
TRBV20-1	TRBJ1-5	CSAGTGAADSNQPQHF
TRBV20-1	TRBJ2-3	CSARTDTQYF
TRBV20-1	TRBJ1-5	CSAPEDRRRSNQPQHF
TRBV19	TRBJ2-5	CASRLAGETQYF
TRBV6-1	TRBJ2-6	CASSEDGANVLTF
TRBV7-3	TRBJ2-5	CASSLLAGKVETRYF
TRBV10-3	TRBJ1-4	CAISESRVTNEKLFF